The 10 T cell receptor beta chains below come from one sample, sequenced in a study of blood T cell repertoires in COVID-19. Clones were read by immunoSEQ multiplex PCR, and TCRdb kept only the in-frame ones, dropping some. The sample has some 320,000 clones, roughly 85% seen once. Material: PBMCs or T cells enriched from blood (not recorded which). Source of these receptors: a woman in her twenties or thirties who had been exposed to COVID-19.

The CDR3 protein is CASRVTGTSGMQFF. In DNA, the CDR3 is TGTGCCAGCCGCGTCACCGGGACTAGCGGAATGCAGTTCTTC. The chain has TRBV14 and TRBJ2-1; TRBD2 agrees at 11 bases. Germline lookup yields CDR1 SGHDN and CDR2 FVKESK. Losses at the gene ends were 8 bases for V and 12 bases for J; bases not matched to a gene: 12. The CDR3 has 14 residues.

J is TRBJ1-3 and V is TRBV18; D gene unclear. This CDR3 has 15 amino acids. Trimming left V 3 bases short and J 4 bases short, with 13 bases between. CDR1 is KGHSH, CDR2 LQKENI, per germline. The CDR3 sequence: CASSPYGGSGNTIYF. The DNA of the CDR3 is TGTGCCAGCTCACCGTACGGAGGTTCAGGAAACACCATATATTTT.

This clone was detected only a few times. The chain carries TRBV27 and TRBJ2-7; a possible D gene is TRBD2 (7 bases). V lost 5 bases to trimming and J lost 2 bases, with 19 bases between them. CDR1 is MNHEY and CDR2 is SMNVEV in the germline V gene (reference sequence). The CDR3 sequence is 16 residues long. CDR3 nucleotides: TGTGCCAGCAGTCCGAAGGGGGGCGGGGGAACCTACGAGCAGTACTTC. It codes for CASSPKGGGGTYEQYF.

The rearrangement uses TRBV28 and TRBJ2-3; 9 bases are shared with TRBD1. Trimming removed 3 bases from V and 4 bases from J; junction bases left unmatched: 5. The germline V gene has CDR1 MDHEN and CDR2 SYDVKM. The CDR3 covers 15 residues. The CDR3: CASSFTGGRADTQYF. In DNA, the CDR3 is TGTGCCAGCAGTTTCACAGGGGGCAGGGCAGATACGCAGTATTTT. The whole variable domain, remainder taken from reference TRBV28 and TRBJ2-3, is DVKVTQSSRYLVKRTGEKVFLECVQDMDHENMFWYRQDPGLGLRLIYFSYDVKMKEKGDIPEGYSVSREKKERFSLILESASTNQTSMYLCASSFTGGRADTQYFGPGTRLTVL.

The chain is built from TRBV24-1 and TRBJ1-2; weak D call: TRBD1 (5 bases). V gave up 5 bases and J gave up 4 bases, with 10 bases separating them. Per germline, CDR1 KGHDR and CDR2 SFDVKD. The CDR3 totals 13 residues. The CDR3 region has the DNA TGTGCCACCAGTGGCTCAGGGTCCTATGGCTACACCTTC. Its protein product is CATSGSGSYGYTF.

This clone was picked up a small number of times. This rearrangement joins TRBV4-1 to TRBJ1-1; D perhaps matches TRBD1 (5 bases). Trimming took 5 bases from V and 6 from J, leaving 7 bases between them. In germline, CDR1 is MGHRA, CDR2 YSYEKL. The CDR3 contains 11 residues. The CDR3 region has the DNA TGCGCCAGCAGCTTACAGGCTGAAGCTTTCTTT. It yields the protein CASSLQAEAFF.

Remarks on this clone: Because the CDR3's place on the DNA is in doubt, the DNA is left out and the CDR3 is given as listed by TCRdb. This rearrangement joins TRBV5-8 to TRBJ1-4. Germline V CDR1 and CDR2: SGHTS, YDEGEE. The CDR3 adds up to 16 amino acids, both ends counted. The chain's CDR3 is CASSFGSGVANEKLFF.

The chain uses TRBV24-1 and TRBJ1-2; possibly TRBD1 for D (6 bases). The CDR3 is made up of 12 amino acids. Germline CDR1 reads KGHDR; CDR2 reads SFDVKD. Trimming cost V 6 bases and J 8 bases, with 12 bases left between them. The DNA for the CDR3 is TGTGCCACCAGTCAGTCAGGGGAGGGCTACACCTTC. Translated, it gives CATSQSGEGYTF.

The chain couples TRBV11-2 to TRBJ2-1, with 10 positions matching TRBD2. Germline lookup yields CDR1 SGHAT and CDR2 FQNNGV. Trimming at V came to 4 bases and at J to 9 bases, leaving 15 bases not matched to a gene. The CDR3 runs 17 residues. CDR3 loop: CASSSSTQAGGPSEQFF. The CDR3 DNA follows: TGTGCCAGCAGCTCATCGACCCAAGCGGGGGGGCCGAGTGAGCAGTTCTTC. The full variable domain, rest sourced from reference TRBV11-2 and TRBJ2-1, is EAGVAQSPRYKIIEKRQSVAFWCNPISGHATLYWYQQILGQGPKLLIQFQNNGVVDDSQLPKDRFSAERLKGVDSTLKIQPAKLEDSAVYLCASSSSTQAGGPSEQFFGPGTRLTVL.

The rearrangement joins TRBV19 to TRBJ2-7; 7 bases fit TRBD1. Trimming removed 8 bases from V and 0 bases from J; junction bases left unmatched: 10. The CDR3 extends over 15 amino acids. In germline, CDR1 is LNHDA, CDR2 SQIVND (reference sequence). This CDR3 is CASSNRGQSSYEQYF. The CDR3 bases are TGTGCCAGTTCGAACAGGGGCCAAAGCTCCTACGAGCAGTACTTC. The full variable domain, in which reference TRBV19 and TRBJ2-7 provide the parts outside the CDR3, is DGGITQSPKYLFRKEGQNVTLSCEQNLNHDAMYWYRQDPGQGLRLIYYSQIVNDFQKGDIAEGYSVSREKKESFPLTVTSAQKNPTAFYLCASSNRGQSSYEQYFGPGTRLTVT.